Presented here are 22 T cell receptor beta chains from one specimen sequenced in a study of blood T cell repertoires in COVID-19. Sequencing was performed with immunoSEQ multiplex PCR; in TCRdb, only in-frame clones are kept and a portion is missing. In the table there are approximately 240,000 clones, around four fifths of which are singletons. The sample comprised peripheral blood. The receptors were gathered from a woman in her sixties who had recovered from COVID-19.

V usage is TRBV2 and J usage is TRBJ2-7; D is possibly TRBD1 (5 bases). This CDR3 contains 15 residues. Germline lookup yields CDR1 SNHLY and CDR2 FYNNEI. Trimming took off 8 bases at V and 3 bases at J, with 20 bases between the two ends. The CDR3 loop reads CASVQGPSLSYEQYF. In DNA, the CDR3 is TGTGCCAGCGTTCAGGGCCCCTCTCTAAGCTACGAGCAGTACTTC.

J is TRBJ2-7 and V is TRBV4-1, with 7 bases fitting TRBD2. This CDR3 region has 15 residues. V gave up 0 bases and J gave up 0 bases; unmatched junction bases: 2. From germline, CDR1 is MGHRA and CDR2 YSYEKL. CDR3 bases: TGCGCCAGCAGCCAAGACGGGGGGTCCTCCTACGAGCAGTACTTC. The encoded protein is CASSQDGGSSYEQYF.

This chain links TRBV5-4 with TRBJ2-7; the D gene is possibly TRBD1 (5 bases). The V gene's germline CDR1 is SGHNT and CDR2 YYREEE (reference sequence). The CDR3 is 12 residues long. Trimming took off 4 bases at V and 7 bases at J, with 12 bases between the two ends. CDR3 amino acids: CASSILDREQYF. CDR3 nucleotide sequence: TGTGCCAGCAGCATCCTCGACAGAGAGCAGTACTTC.

The chain employs TRBV12-3 or TRBV12-4 and TRBJ2-7, with 7 bases aligning to TRBD2. Trimming at V came to 6 bases and at J to 6 bases, leaving 5 bases not matched to a gene. There are 12 residues in the CDR3. The CDR3 reads CASSLTGGEQYF. As DNA, the CDR3 is TGTGCCAGCAGCCTAACGGGGGGCGAGCAGTACTTC.

The chain employs TRBV5-1 and TRBJ1-1; D remains unclear. There are 14 residues in the CDR3. Per the germline V gene, CDR1 is SGHRS and CDR2 is YFSETQ. V was cut by 4 bases and J by 1 base, with 11 bases left in between. The chain's CDR3 is CASSPPGGNTEAFF. Here the CDR3 DNA reads TGCGCCAGCAGCCCCCCGGGAGGGAACACTGAAGCTTTCTTT.

The rearrangement joins TRBV7-9 to TRBJ2-3, with 9 positions matching TRBD2. This CDR3 comprises 17 residues. With 9 bases clipped from V and 7 bases from J, the junction kept 20 bases outside the gene matches. The germline gives CDR1 SEHNR, CDR2 FQNEAQ (reference sequence). CDR3 sequence: CARSIPHAGGTAYTQYF. CDR3 DNA: TGTGCCAGGTCCATCCCACACGCGGGGGGGACCGCGTATACGCAGTATTTT.

The gene calls are TRBV24-1 and TRBJ1-5, with D tentatively TRBD1 (5 bases). Trimming left V 2 bases short and J 11 bases short, with 24 bases between. Germline lookup yields CDR1 KGHDR and CDR2 SFDVKD. The CDR3 runs to 17 residues. This CDR3 is CATSDSNLQVGHGAQHF. The CDR3 DNA reads TGTGCCACCAGTGATTCCAATTTACAGGTAGGGCATGGAGCCCAGCATTTT.

Comment on this clone: Other DNA variants within this sample encode the same CDR3. This chain uses TRBV7-3 with TRBJ2-5; D is ambiguous. The CDR3 sequence is 13 residues long. Trimming took off 3 bases at V and 2 bases at J, with 7 bases between the two ends. Germline lookup yields CDR1 SGHTA and CDR2 FQGTGA. Here the CDR3 reads CASSFSDQETQYF. The CDR3 coding sequence is TGTGCCAGCAGCTTCTCAGATCAAGAGACCCAGTACTTC.

This clone was found a few times. CDR3 sequence (DNA): TGTGCCAGCAGCTTCGACGGGACAGAGCTTGAAGCTTTCTTT. This codes for CASSFDGTELEAFF. The chain employs TRBV9 and TRBJ1-1; 7 bases align to TRBD1. Trimming cost V 4 bases and J 7 bases; bases outside gene matches: 10. The CDR3 is 14 residues long. Germline lookup yields CDR1 SGDLS and CDR2 YYNGEE.

This sequence joins TRBV30 and TRBJ2-5; perhaps TRBD2 as D (6 bases). V was trimmed by 4 bases and J by 2 bases, leaving 8 bases between them. The CDR3 extends over 12 amino acids. The germline gives CDR1 GTSNPN, CDR2 SVGIG (reference sequence). The CDR3, as DNA: TGTGCCTGGACGGGGGAACAAGAGACCCAGTACTTC. Its translation is CAWTGEQETQYF. The whole variable domain, remainder taken from reference TRBV30 and TRBJ2-5, is SQTIHQWPATLVQPVGSPLSLECTVEGTSNPNLYWYRQAAGRGLQLLFYSVGIGQISSEVPQNLSASRPQDRQFILSSKKLLLSDSGFYLCAWTGEQETQYFGPGTRLLVL.

V is TRBV7-9 and J is TRBJ2-2; D may be TRBD2 (6 bases). Trimming pared 6 bases from V and 4 bases from J, leaving 15 bases between. The CDR3 runs 15 residues. The germline gives CDR1 SEHNR, CDR2 FQNEAQ (reference sequence). This CDR3 is CASSLAPRGTGELFF. In DNA form, the CDR3 reads TGTGCCAGCAGTCTAGCGCCCCGAGGCACCGGGGAGCTGTTTTTT.

This sequence joins TRBV18 and TRBJ2-7; TRBD1 matches 11 bases. Trimming took 6 bases from V and 7 from J; bases not matched to a gene: 5. Germline loops: CDR1 KGHSH, CDR2 LQKENI. The CDR3 runs to 13 residues. This chain's CDR3 is CASSGTGGREQYF. For the CDR3, the DNA is TGTGCCAGCTCCGGGACAGGGGGGCGAGAGCAGTACTTC.

This clone was recorded once. This chain links TRBV7-9 with TRBJ2-3, with a tentative D call TRBD2 (6 bases). The CDR3 runs 16 residues. Trimming removed 1 base at V and 0 bases at J, with 11 bases between. In germline, CDR1 is SEHNR, CDR2 FQNEAQ (reference sequence). CDR3 sequence reads: CASSLVGGDSTDTQYF. The CDR3, as DNA: TGTGCCAGCAGCTTAGTAGGCGGGGATAGCACAGATACGCAGTATTTT. Filled out from reference TRBV7-9 and TRBJ2-3, the complete variable domain reads DTGVSQNPRHKITKRGQNVTFRCDPISEHNRLYWYRQTLGQGPEFLTYFQNEAQLEKSRLLSDRFSAERPKGSFSTLEIQRTEQGDSAMYLCASSLVGGDSTDTQYFGPGTRLTVL.

The chain carries TRBV5-1 and TRBJ1-6; D may be TRBD1 (5 bases). Germline V gene data show CDR1 as SGHRS and CDR2 as YFSETQ. Trimming removed 4 bases from V and 3 bases from J, with 14 bases in between. The CDR3 totals 16 residues. The CDR3 sequence: CASSPSTDNYNSPLHF. In DNA form, the CDR3 reads TGCGCCAGCAGCCCTTCGACAGACAACTATAATTCACCCCTCCACTTT.

The chain carries TRBV29-1 and TRBJ2-5; 10 nucleotides agree with TRBD2. This CDR3 contains 13 residues. Per germline, CDR1 SQVTM and CDR2 ANQGSEA. The V and J ends lost 7 bases and 3 bases, in that order; junction bases with no gene match: 5. CDR3 loop: CSGRGLAKETQYF. CDR3 DNA: TGCAGCGGCCGGGGACTAGCGAAAGAGACCCAGTACTTC.

The table lists this clone with a count of one. J is TRBJ2-1 and V is TRBV7-9; a weak D match, TRBD1 (6 bases). V lost 1 base and J 2 bases, leaving 6 bases between the germline ends. This CDR3 contains 14 residues. CDR1 and CDR2 (germline): SEHNR, FQNEAQ (reference sequence). In DNA form, the CDR3 reads TGTGCCAGCAGCTTAGACAGGGCCTACAATGAGCAGTTCTTC. It codes for CASSLDRAYNEQFF. The full variable domain, in which reference TRBV7-9 and TRBJ2-1 provide the parts outside the CDR3, is DTGVSQNPRHKITKRGQNVTFRCDPISEHNRLYWYRQTLGQGPEFLTYFQNEAQLEKSRLLSDRFSAERPKGSFSTLEIQRTEQGDSAMYLCASSLDRAYNEQFFGPGTRLTVL.

This clone was seen a single time. The chain uses TRBV29-1 and TRBJ2-5, with D perhaps TRBD1 (7 bases). V gave up 7 bases and J gave up 5 bases, with 23 bases separating them. This CDR3 is 15 amino acids long. Germline CDR1 SQVTM, CDR2 ANQGSEA. CDR3 in DNA: TGCAGCGCCGGGGGATCTCGGGACAGTGTTGAGACCCAGTACTTC. It yields the protein CSAGGSRDSVETQYF.

This sequence joins TRBV15 and TRBJ1-2; tentative D call: TRBD1 (6 bases). Between the trimmed V and J ends, which lost 6 bases and 1 base, there was a span of 12 bases. The germline V gene encodes CDR1 LNHNV and CDR2 YYDKDF (reference sequence). The CDR3 has 14 amino acids. The CDR3 region is CATRSRGVNYGYTF. The CDR3 region has the DNA TGTGCCACCAGGAGCAGGGGCGTTAACTATGGCTACACCTTC.

This chain joins TRBV5-1 and TRBJ2-7, with D tentatively TRBD1 (6 bases). Trimming stripped 3 bases from V and 2 bases from J, with 12 bases between. Germline V gene sequence: CDR1 SGHRS, CDR2 YFSETQ. CDR3 length equals 14 residues. In nucleotides, the CDR3 is TGCGCCAGCAGCTCCCGTTCAGGGGCCTACGAGCAGTACTTC. It encodes CASSSRSGAYEQYF.

The CDR3 nucleotides read TGTGCATCAAGCTCGGGACAGGGGGCCCGAAAGTACTTC. Its translation is CASSSGQGARKYF. The chain couples TRBV30 to TRBJ2-7; 12 bases align to TRBD1. The CDR3 is made up of 13 amino acids. Looked up from germline, CDR1 is GTSNPN and CDR2 is SVGIG (reference sequence).

The chain couples TRBV29-1 to TRBJ2-3, with 9 bases lining up with TRBD2. Germline V gene sequence: CDR1 SQVTM, CDR2 ANQGSEA. The CDR3 is 16 residues long. Trimming took 6 bases from V and 3 from J; bases not matched to a gene: 13. CDR3: CSVASIAGVGTDTQYF. The DNA for the CDR3 is TGCAGCGTAGCCTCCATAGCGGGGGTGGGGACAGATACGCAGTATTTT.

The chain is built from TRBV7-3 and TRBJ1-2; 8 bases match TRBD1. The germline V gene encodes CDR1 SGHTA and CDR2 FQGTGA. After removal of 3 bases from V and 8 bases from J, the junction contained 5 bases not matched to a gene. CDR3 length: 13 amino acids. This CDR3 is CASSFNRGEGYTF. In DNA, the CDR3 is TGTGCCAGCAGCTTCAACAGGGGGGAGGGCTACACCTTC.